This TCR beta chain is from a study of T cell responses to AZD1222 COVID-19 vaccine. Notes on the study in general: Most donors were white British and more were female, and clonal diversity was possibly underestimated. Baseline antibody screening turned up just six seropositive AZD1222 recipients. Repertoires were collected only later (after the peak T cell response had occurred).

Both about-4-week and about-12-week second-dose recipients were combined. Germline V CDR1 and CDR2: MNHEY, SVGEGT. The CDR3 totals 14 residues. The ends were cut back, 4 bases at V and 3 bases at J, with 13 bases in the middle. The sample holds a few counts of this clone. The antigen is undetermined. Here immunoSEQ multiplex PCR was the method, and the copy in TCRdb shows in-frame clones only, minus some. The sample yields 50,000 to 60,000 clones, 80% seen once. The receptor was isolated from an adult who received the AZD1222 COVID-19 vaccine. The sequencing used peripheral blood, collected 28 days after the second AZD1222 dose. V gene TRBV6-2 or TRBV6-3 combines with J gene TRBJ2-7; the D call may be TRBD1 or TRBD2 (5 bases each). The CDR3, as DNA: TGTGCCAGCAGTTTTCGGGACGTTAGCTACGAGCAGTACTTC. It is translated as CASSFRDVSYEQYF.